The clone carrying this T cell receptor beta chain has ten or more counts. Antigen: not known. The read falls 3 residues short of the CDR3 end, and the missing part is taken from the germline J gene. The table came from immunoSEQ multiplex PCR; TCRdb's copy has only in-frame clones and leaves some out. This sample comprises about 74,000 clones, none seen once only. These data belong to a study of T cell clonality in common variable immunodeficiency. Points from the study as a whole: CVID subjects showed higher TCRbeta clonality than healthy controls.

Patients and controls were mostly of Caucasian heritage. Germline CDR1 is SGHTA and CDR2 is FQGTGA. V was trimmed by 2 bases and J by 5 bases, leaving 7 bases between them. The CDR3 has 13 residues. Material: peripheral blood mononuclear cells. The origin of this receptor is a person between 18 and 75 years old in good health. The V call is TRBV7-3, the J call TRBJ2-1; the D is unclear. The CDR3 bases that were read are TGTGCCAGCAGCTTAGAGGCGGACAATGAG. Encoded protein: CASSLEADNE. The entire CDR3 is CASSLEADNEQFF.